This T cell receptor beta chain originates from a study of cytomegalovirus exposure and HLA in healthy donors. Whole-study context: The Caucasian-associated ancestry cluster contained 81% of the 398 genotyped donors. Findings and limits, study-wide: In an earlier analysis, in approximately 570 donors, most V segments appeared productive either ~90% or ~30% of the time. TRBV6-2, TRBV6-3 and other indistinguishable V segments were excluded.

The CDR3 consists of 14 residues. The ends were cut back, 1 base at V and 3 bases at J, with 10 bases in the middle. CDR1 and CDR2 (germline): SGHTA, FQGNSA. The PCR was carried out with 60 Vbeta primers and 13 Jbeta primers. Sequencing was performed with immunoSEQ multiplex PCR; in TCRdb, only in-frame clones are kept and a portion is missing. This sample has about 160,000 clones, with about 80% found just once. Worth noting for this clone: Its antigen is as yet unknown.

The TCR originated in a man between 25 and 39 years old in good health and CMV-seronegative. The specimen sequenced was PBMCs. The genes are TRBV7-2 and TRBJ2-7, with D maybe TRBD1 (6 bases). CDR3 sequence reads: CASSLDRDLYEQYF. Written as DNA, the CDR3 is TGTGCCAGCAGCTTAGACAGGGATCTCTACGAGCAGTACTTC.